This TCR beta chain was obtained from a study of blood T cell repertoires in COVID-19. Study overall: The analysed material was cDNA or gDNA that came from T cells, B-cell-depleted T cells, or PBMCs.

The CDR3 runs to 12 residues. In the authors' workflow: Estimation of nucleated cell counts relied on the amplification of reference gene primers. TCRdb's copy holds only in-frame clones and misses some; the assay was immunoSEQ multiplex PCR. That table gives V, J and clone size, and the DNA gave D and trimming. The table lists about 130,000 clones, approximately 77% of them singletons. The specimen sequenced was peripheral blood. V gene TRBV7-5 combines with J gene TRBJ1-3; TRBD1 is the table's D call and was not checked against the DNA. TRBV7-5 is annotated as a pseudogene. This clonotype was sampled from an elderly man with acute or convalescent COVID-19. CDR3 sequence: CARGLVGNTIYF. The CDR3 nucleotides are TGTGCCAGAGGGCTTGTGGGAAACACCATATATTTT.